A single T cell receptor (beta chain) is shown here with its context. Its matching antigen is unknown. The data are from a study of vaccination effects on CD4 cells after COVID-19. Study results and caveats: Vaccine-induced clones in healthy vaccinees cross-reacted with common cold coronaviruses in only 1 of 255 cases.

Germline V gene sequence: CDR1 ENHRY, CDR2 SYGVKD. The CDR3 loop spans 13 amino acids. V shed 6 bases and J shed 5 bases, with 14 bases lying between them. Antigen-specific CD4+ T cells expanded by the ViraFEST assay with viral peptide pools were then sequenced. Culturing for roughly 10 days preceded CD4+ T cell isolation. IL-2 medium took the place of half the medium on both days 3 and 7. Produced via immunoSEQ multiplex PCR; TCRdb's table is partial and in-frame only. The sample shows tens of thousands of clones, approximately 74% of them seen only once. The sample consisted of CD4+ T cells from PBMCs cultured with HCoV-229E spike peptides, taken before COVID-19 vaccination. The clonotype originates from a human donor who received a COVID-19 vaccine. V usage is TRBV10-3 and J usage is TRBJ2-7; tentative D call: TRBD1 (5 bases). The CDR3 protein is CAISDGGHDEQYV. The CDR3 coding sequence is TGTGCCATCAGCGACGGCGGACATGACGAGCAGTACGTC.